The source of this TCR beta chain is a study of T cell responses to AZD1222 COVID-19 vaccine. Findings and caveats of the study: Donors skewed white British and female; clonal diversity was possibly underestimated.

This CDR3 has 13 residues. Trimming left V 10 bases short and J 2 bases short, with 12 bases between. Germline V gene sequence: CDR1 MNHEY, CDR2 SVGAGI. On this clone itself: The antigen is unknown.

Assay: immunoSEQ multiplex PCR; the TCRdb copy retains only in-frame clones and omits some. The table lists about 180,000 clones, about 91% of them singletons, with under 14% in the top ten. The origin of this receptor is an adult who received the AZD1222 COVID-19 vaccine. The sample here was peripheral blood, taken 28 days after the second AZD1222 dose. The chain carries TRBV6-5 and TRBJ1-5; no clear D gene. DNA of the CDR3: TGTGCCACATGTACGTCAGGCAATCAGCCCCAGCATTTT. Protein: CATCTSGNQPQHF.